These T cell receptor beta chains were read from a single sample in a study of Graves' ophthalmopathy and Graves' hyperthyroidism. TCRdb reprocessed the multiplex PCR reads with MiXCR, giving one entry per CDR3 protein. The profile shows about 1.1 million distinct CDR3 sequences, 35% to 45% of them singletons. The specimen was peripheral blood or thyroid tissue (not recorded which). The origin of the receptors is an adult man with Graves' hyperthyroidism. Both conserved end residues are part of each CDR3. A D gene is named only where the DNA matches it firmly. Clone size, where shown, is once, few, many, or a class for clones that have expanded.

j_call v_call clone_size d_call cdr3_nt cdr3_aa
TRBJ1-1 TRBV7-2 few TRBD1 TGTGCCAGCAGCCGCCTGGGACAGGGCAACACTGAAGCTTTCTTT CASSRLGQGNTEAFF
TRBJ2-7 TRBV7-2 NA TRBD2 TGCGCCAGCAGCCAAGATCAGCCGTATGGCAGCGGGGGGGCCTACGAGCAGTACTTC CASSQDQPYGSGGAYEQYF
TRBJ1-2 TRBV7-9 NA NA TGTGCCAGCAGTCTTGGGGGGGACGCTAACTATGGCTACACCTTC CASSLGGDANYGYTF
TRBJ1-2 TRBV25-1 many TRBD1 TGTGCCAGCAGTGAAGGACAGGAGAACTATGGCTACACCTTC CASSEGQENYGYTF
TRBJ2-5 TRBV5-4 many NA TGTGCCAGCAGCTTGGCCTTGACGGGGGCCCAAGAGACCCAGTACTTC CASSLALTGAQETQYF
TRBJ1-2 TRBV7-2 NA NA TGTGCCAGCAGCGCATCTTCGGATCTCCGGGTTGATGGCTACACCTTC CASSASSDLRVDGYTF
TRBJ1-2 TRBV5-5 once NA TGTGCCAGCAGCTTAACTACGGAACGAGGCTACACCTTC CASSLTTERGYTF
TRBJ2-7 TRBV20-1 once TRBD2 TGCAGTGCTAACCGGGAGGGCTTCTACTACGAGCAGTACTTC CSANREGFYYEQYF
TRBJ1-1 TRBV29-1 NA NA TGCAGCGTCTCAGGGTCCGCTGAAGCTTTCTTT CSVSGSAEAFF
TRBJ2-7 TRBV7-9 NA NA TGTGCCAGCAGCCCCCGGGATCACGAGCAGTACTTC CASSPRDHEQYF
TRBJ2-2 TRBV9 many TRBD2 TGTGCCAGCAGCGCTGGGACTAGCTCCGGGGAGCTGTTTTTT CASSAGTSSGELFF
TRBJ1-5 TRBV20-1 NA NA TGCAGTGCTAGAGACGGACGGAACCAGCATTTT CSARDGRNQHF
TRBJ2-7 TRBV10-3 NA TRBD1 TGTGCCATCAGTTTGACAGGGGCCCTTTACGAGCAGTACTTC CAISLTGALYEQYF
TRBJ2-5 TRBV19 many NA TGTGCCAGTAGTGATCGGGGTTGGGAAGAGACCCAGTACTTC CASSDRGWEETQYF
TRBJ1-2 TRBV6-5 few TRBD1 TGTGCCAGCAGTTTATTAGGGCTTGGGACAGACGCTAACTATGGCTACACCTTC CASSLLGLGTDANYGYTF
TRBJ2-7 TRBV14 NA TRBD1 TGTGCCAGCAACCCGGGACAGGGCGCGCGGGAGCAGTACTTC CASNPGQGAREQYF
TRBJ2-5 TRBV7-2 NA NA TGTGCCAGCAGCCGCCAGACCGGGGAGGCTGGGACCCAGTACTTC CASSRQTGEAGTQYF
TRBJ1-5 TRBV5-4 NA TRBD1 TGTGCCAGCAGCTCCAATCCGGGACAGGATTACAATCAGCCCCAGCATTTT CASSSNPGQDYNQPQHF
TRBJ2-2 TRBV15 NA NA TGCGCCAGCAGCCAAAAGGTGGGGGGACGTGGCACCGGGGAGCTGTTTTTT CASSQKVGGRGTGELFF
TRBJ2-2 TRBV29-1 many TRBD1 TGCAGCGTCACAAAGACAGGGATTACCGGGGAGCTGTTTTTT CSVTKTGITGELFF
TRBJ2-2 TRBV20-1 many NA TGCAGTGCTAGAGGGGGCACAGCGAACACCGGGGAGCTGTTTTTT CSARGGTANTGELFF
TRBJ2-3 TRBV12-3/TRBV12-4 NA TRBD2 TGTGCCAGCCAACTAGCGGGAGGCACAGATACGCAGTATTTT CASQLAGGTDTQYF
TRBJ1-5 TRBV20-1 many TRBD1 TGCAGTGCTAGAGTCCGGGACAGGGGACGGGGCAATCAGCCCCAGCATTTT CSARVRDRGRGNQPQHF
TRBJ2-5 TRBV6-5 many TRBD1 TGTGCCAGCAGGACACAGGGGTTGGGGACCCAGTACTTC CASRTQGLGTQYF
TRBJ2-7 TRBV25-1 NA TRBD1 TGTGCCAGCAGTGAGGCTAGGGGGCACGGTGGGTACGAGCAGTACTTC CASSEARGHGGYEQYF
TRBJ1-4 TRBV7-9 few TRBD1 TGTGCCAGCACCAAACAGGGGGCAGCGGAAAAACTGTTTTTT CASTKQGAAEKLFF
TRBJ1-2 TRBV7-8 NA TRBD1 TGTGCCAGCAGCTTTACCAGGGGGCTTGGTGGCTACACCTTC CASSFTRGLGGYTF
TRBJ2-7 TRBV11-2 NA NA TGTGCCAGCAGCCGTGGGCAGGGGACGCCATACGAGCAGTACTTC CASSRGQGTPYEQYF
TRBJ1-3 TRBV25-1 NA NA TGTGCCAGCAGAATTACGGGGAGTGAAAACACCATATATTTT CASRITGSENTIYF
TRBJ1-1 TRBV15 many TRBD1 TGTGCCACCAGCAGAGGAATGACAGGGGGGGACACTGAAGCTTTCTTT CATSRGMTGGDTEAFF
TRBJ1-1 TRBV20-1 few TRBD1 TGCAGTGCTAGTACCCCTCAGGGGGCCCTGCGCACTGAAGCTTTCTTT CSASTPQGALRTEAFF
TRBJ2-5 TRBV15 few TRBD1 TGTGCCACCAGCAGATCCGGGACAGGGGTGGAGACCCAGTACTTC CATSRSGTGVETQYF
TRBJ1-2 TRBV7-6 NA NA TGTGCCAGCCCCAACGGAGCTAACTATGGCTACACCTTC CASPNGANYGYTF
TRBJ1-2 TRBV28 NA TRBD1 TGTGCCAGCAGTCTGGACAGGGCTGGTGGCTATGGCTACACCTTC CASSLDRAGGYGYTF
TRBJ1-4 TRBV6-1 few TRBD1 TGTGCCAGCAGTAGGACAGGGACCACAAATGAAAAACTGTTTTTT CASSRTGTTNEKLFF
TRBJ2-5 TRBV15 many NA TGTGCCACCAGCCGAGGCGCAACAGGGTCCCAAGAGACCCAGTACTTC CATSRGATGSQETQYF
TRBJ2-7 TRBV5-1 many NA TGCGCCAGTACTGACAGGAGAGACGAGCAGTACTTC CASTDRRDEQYF
TRBJ1-5 TRBV28 NA NA TGTGCCAGCAGTTCTCCGACAGACTTTTCCACAACGCCCCAGCATTTT CASSSPTDFSTTPQHF
TRBJ2-2 TRBV6-5 NA NA TGTGCCAGCGGGGCAGAGGACACCGGGGAGCTGTTTTTT CASGAEDTGELFF
TRBJ2-5 TRBV2 many TRBD2 TGTGCCAGCATCTCTGGACTAGCGGGGAAAGAGACCCAGTACTTC CASISGLAGKETQYF
TRBJ1-6 TRBV5-1 many TRBD1 TGCGCCAGCAGCTTGGAGGCGGCGGGACAGGTCGTTTCACCCCTCCACTTT CASSLEAAGQVVSPLHF
TRBJ2-7 TRBV4-2 NA NA TGTGCCAGCAGCCATGTGGCAGGCCAAAGGTCCTACGAGCAGTACTTC CASSHVAGQRSYEQYF
TRBJ2-7 TRBV25-1 many TRBD2 TGTGCCAGCAGTGAATTACTAGCGGGAGACCACGAGCAGTACTTC CASSELLAGDHEQYF
TRBJ2-7 TRBV5-1 few NA TGCGCCAGCAGCTATTTATTGGGCCAGACCTACGAGCAGTACTTC CASSYLLGQTYEQYF
TRBJ1-1 TRBV6-2/TRBV6-3 few NA TGTGCCAGCGGGCGTGGGGGTAGCTCTGAAGCTTTCTTT CASGRGGSSEAFF
TRBJ2-5 TRBV5-1 many NA TGCGCCAGCAGCCTTCGGCAAATAGAGACCCAGTACTTC CASSLRQIETQYF
TRBJ1-2 TRBV5-4 many TRBD1 TGTGCCAGCAGCTATACCTGGACAGGGGGTGGCTACACCTTC CASSYTWTGGGYTF
TRBJ1-5 TRBV12-3/TRBV12-4 many NA TGTGCCAGCAGTCCCCCCGGGACTACCGGTGGCAATCAGCCCCAGCATTTT CASSPPGTTGGNQPQHF
TRBJ2-5 TRBV30 few TRBD1 TGTGCCTGGAGGACAGGGAGAGTGGAGACCCAGTACTTC CAWRTGRVETQYF
TRBJ2-6 TRBV29-1 NA NA TGCAGCGTTGTGGGGGAGAACGTCCTGACTTTC CSVVGENVLTF
TRBJ1-4 TRBV4-1 NA NA TGCGCCAGCAGCCAAGCAGGGGATGAAAAACTGTTTTTT CASSQAGDEKLFF
TRBJ2-7 TRBV7-7 NA NA TGTGCCAGCAGCACCGGGAGCCACGAGCAGTACTTC CASSTGSHEQYF
TRBJ2-7 TRBV15 many TRBD2 TGTGCCACCAGCAGTCAGGAGGGGATAGCGGGGACCTACGAGCAGTACTTC CATSSQEGIAGTYEQYF
TRBJ2-7 TRBV10-3 once NA TGTGCCATCAGTGAGTCGGCGGAGTTCCAGGGGTACACCTACGAGCAGTACTTC CAISESAEFQGYTYEQYF
TRBJ2-7 TRBV30 few NA TGTGCCTGGAGTTTACAGGACGAGCAGTACTTC CAWSLQDEQYF
TRBJ2-7 TRBV7-4 NA NA TGTGCACCAAGGCGCTCCTACTACGAGCAGTACTTC CAPRRSYYEQYF
TRBJ2-7 TRBV20-1 NA NA TGCAGTGCTAGAGATAGGGGACCGGTCTTTATTGAGCAGTACTTC CSARDRGPVFIEQYF
TRBJ2-7 TRBV5-1 many NA TGCGCCAGCGGATACTCTCCCTACGAGCAGTACTTC CASGYSPYEQYF
TRBJ2-7 TRBV29-1 NA TRBD2 TGCAGCGTTGTGGGAGCTAGCGGGAGCTCCTACGAGCAGTACTTC CSVVGASGSSYEQYF